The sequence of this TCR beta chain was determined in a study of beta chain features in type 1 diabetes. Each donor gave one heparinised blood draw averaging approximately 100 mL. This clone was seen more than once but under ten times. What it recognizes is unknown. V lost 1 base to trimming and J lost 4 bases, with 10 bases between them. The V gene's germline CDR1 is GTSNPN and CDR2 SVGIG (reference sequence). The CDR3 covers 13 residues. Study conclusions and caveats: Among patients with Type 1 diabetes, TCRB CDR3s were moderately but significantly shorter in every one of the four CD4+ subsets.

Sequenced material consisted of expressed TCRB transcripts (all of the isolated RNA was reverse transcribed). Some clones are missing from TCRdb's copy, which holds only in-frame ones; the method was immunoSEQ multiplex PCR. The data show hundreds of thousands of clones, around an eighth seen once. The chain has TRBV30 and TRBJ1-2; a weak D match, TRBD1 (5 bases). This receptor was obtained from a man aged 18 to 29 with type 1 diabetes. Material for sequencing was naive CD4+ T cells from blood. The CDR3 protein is CAWSGGIAYGYTF. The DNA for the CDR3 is TGTGCCTGGAGTGGGGGGATTGCCTATGGCTACACCTTC. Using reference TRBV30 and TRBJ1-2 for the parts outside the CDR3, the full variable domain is SQTIHQWPATLVQPVGSPLSLECTVEGTSNPNLYWYRQAAGRGLQLLFYSVGIGQISSEVPQNLSASRPQDRQFILSSKKLLLSDSGFYLCAWSGGIAYGYTFGSGTRLTVV.